Below, 17 T cell receptor beta chains from the same sample are listed, as sequenced in a study of monozygotic twins with inflammatory bowel disease (dated 2019 in TCRdb). Library generation was performed with 5' RACE. Sequencing relied on an Illumina HiSeq 2500. Based on TCRdb reprocessing of the reads, there is one entry per CDR3 protein sequence, and DNA is missing. The sample table on file contains about 380,000 distinct CDR3 sequences. The ten largest clonotypes hold 2.5% to 3% of the sample. The source material was blood. These receptors originate from a human donor with ulcerative colitis or Crohn's disease, or a healthy co-twin of an affected twin (not recorded which).

This chain connects TRBV21-1 to TRBJ1-5; as DNA is missing, the TRBD1 call by TCRdb cannot be tested. TRBV21-1 is marked as a pseudogene. The CDR3 covers 15 residues. CDR3 region: CASTPTRGSNQPQHF.

The chain links TRBV19 to TRBJ1-5. The germline CDR1 and CDR2 sequences are LNHDA and SQIVND (reference sequence). This CDR3 contains 19 residues. The CDR3 region is CASSIIPSAGRLGNQPQHF.

CDR3 sequence reads: CASSSSQGVVYGYTF. The J gene is TRBJ1-2, the V gene TRBV11-2; TCRdb returns TRBD1, unconfirmable since there is no DNA. CDR1 and CDR2 (germline): SGHAT, FQNNGV. The length of the CDR3 is 15 residues.

This chain uses TRBV4-1 with TRBJ1-4; TCRdb reports TRBD1, a call that lacks DNA to check it against. The germline CDR1 and CDR2 sequences are MGHRA and YSYEKL. The CDR3 contains 15 residues. The CDR3 sequence: CASSQGDRENEKLFF.

J is TRBJ2-2 and V is TRBV5-1; lacking DNA, the TRBD1 call made by TCRdb goes unchecked. The CDR3 contains 15 residues. The germline CDR1 and CDR2 sequences are SGHRS and YFSETQ. The CDR3 here is CASSARTGGTGELFF.

The J gene is TRBJ1-1, the V gene TRBV6-5. This CDR3 is built from 13 residues. The V gene's germline CDR1 is MNHEY and CDR2 SVGAGI. CDR3 region: CASSYPGSTEAFF.

This chain joins TRBV4-3 and TRBJ2-5; with no DNA, the TCRdb D assignment of TRBD2 cannot be verified. Germline V lookup: CDR1 LGHNA, CDR2 YSLEER. The CDR3 is made up of 18 amino acids. CDR3 region: CASSQDFPADTYQETQYF.

The chain couples TRBV12-3 or TRBV12-4 to TRBJ2-7; TCRdb proposes TRBD1, but this gene call is untestable without DNA. CDR3 length: 14 residues. This CDR3 reads CASSPNRDTRIKSF.

V is TRBV14 and J is TRBJ2-1; the D gene TCRdb calls, TRBD1, cannot be checked with no DNA. CDR3 length: 16 amino acids. Germline V gene data show CDR1 as SGHDN and CDR2 as FVKESK. The CDR3 sequence: CASSLTIRDSYNEQFF.

The CDR3 region is CATSRDRGGFNEQFF. This chain links TRBV15 with TRBJ2-1; the D call of TRBD1 rests on TCRdb alone, since no DNA is present to check it. This CDR3 contains 15 residues. Germline CDR1 reads LNHNV; CDR2 reads YYDKDF (reference sequence).

CDR3 amino acids: CAYNINQRYNSPLHF. This chain connects TRBV30 to TRBJ1-6. The length of the CDR3 is 15 residues. In germline, CDR1 is GTSNPN, CDR2 SVGIG (reference sequence).

The rearrangement joins TRBV7-9 to TRBJ2-7; TCRdb designates TRBD1, a call that cannot be tested without DNA. Germline V gives CDR1 SEHNR, CDR2 FQNEAQ (reference sequence). The CDR3 length is 16 residues. CDR3 residues: CASSRHEATGGNEQYF.

This rearrangement joins TRBV27 to TRBJ1-5; the D gene TCRdb calls, TRBD1, cannot be checked with no DNA. The V gene's germline CDR1 is MNHEY and CDR2 SMNVEV (reference sequence). The CDR3 is 16 residues long. This CDR3 reads CASSLTAGTGWQAQHF.

The rearrangement links TRBV12-3 or TRBV12-4 to TRBJ2-3; TCRdb selects TRBD2, and the lack of DNA leaves this call unchecked. The CDR3 runs 17 residues. The CDR3 reads CASRVKLGRGSTDTQYF.

The chain employs TRBV12-3 or TRBV12-4 and TRBJ1-2. This CDR3 is built from 15 residues. The CDR3 sequence: CASSLGGREFYGYTF.

The chain uses TRBV27 and TRBJ1-6; without DNA, the TCRdb call of TRBD1 cannot be checked. This CDR3 region has 18 residues. Germline V gene lookup returns CDR1 MNHEY and CDR2 SMNVEV (reference sequence). The CDR3 loop reads CASSLGSRLRGYNSPLHF.

J is TRBJ1-1 and V is TRBV5-1. Germline CDR1 is SGHRS and CDR2 is YFSETQ. The CDR3 is 14 amino acids. The CDR3 loop is CASSLSRVNTEAFF.